This paragraph reports one T cell receptor (beta chain). In the authors' methods: Reference gene primer amplification in the assay estimated nucleated cell counts. Some clones are missing from TCRdb's copy, which holds only in-frame ones; the method was immunoSEQ multiplex PCR. V and J calls and clone size are given by that table; D and trimming were obtained from the DNA. The table has under 500,000 clones, 85% to 90% seen once; the top ten hold about 4.5%. This entry belongs to a study of blood T cell repertoires in COVID-19. Study overall: Acute and convalescent COVID-19 specimens originated in the United States, Italy and Spain. Sample material is recorded as cDNA or gDNA derived from T cells, B-cell-depleted T cells, or PBMCs.

This clonotype was sampled from a woman in her twenties or thirties with acute or convalescent COVID-19. Material for sequencing was peripheral blood.

CDR3 sequence (DNA): TGTGCCTGGAAACAGGGGGCAATGAACACTGAAGCTTTCTTT. Its protein is CAWKQGAMNTEAFF. V usage is TRBV30 and J usage is TRBJ1-1; 9 positions match TRBD1. CDR1 is GTSNPN, CDR2 SVGIG, per germline (reference sequence). Losses at the gene ends were 4 bases for V and 0 bases for J; bases not matched to a gene: 3. CDR3 length: 14 amino acids.